Listed here is a single T cell receptor beta chain. Time point here: pretreatment peripheral blood. This sample was taken from a study of PD-L1 blockade in urothelial cancer. As for the study in general: Researchers looked at the blood 3 weeks (second dose) and 6 weeks after treatment began. Researchers found blood samples held a median of roughly 140,000 T cells.

CDR1 is MNHNS and CDR2 is SASEGT in the germline V gene. The ends were cut back, 0 bases at V and 6 bases at J, with 3 bases in the middle. The CDR3 has 12 amino acids. The repertoire was sequenced with immunoSEQ multiplex PCR; TCRdb's copy has only in-frame clones and lacks some. Of about 72,000 clones listed, around 88% are singletons. The gene calls are TRBV6-1 and TRBJ1-5; D unresolved. The TCR sequence derives from a man aged 60-69 years with urothelial cancer. The sequences come from PBMCs, collected around atezolizumab (anti-PD-L1) treatment. CDR3 residues: CASSEAVQPQHF. The DNA of the CDR3 is TGTGCCAGCAGTGAAGCCGTTCAGCCCCAGCATTTT.